This T cell receptor (beta chain) was documented in a study of blood T cell repertoires in COVID-19. As processed by the authors: By means of reference gene primer amplification, nucleated cell counts were estimated. Generated by immunoSEQ multiplex PCR, the TCRdb table keeps only in-frame clones and is missing some. That table is the source of V, J and clone size, and D and trimming were worked out from the DNA. The table has hundreds of thousands of clones, around 89% seen once. The CDR3 consists of 13 residues. In germline, CDR1 is SEHNR, CDR2 FQNEAQ (reference sequence). V lost 3 bases, J lost 6 bases, and 11 bases lay in between. This clone was detected once.

The chain has TRBV7-9 and TRBJ1-2; weak D call: TRBD1 (6 bases). Input material: peripheral blood. This TCR derives from a woman aged 25 to 45 with COVID-19, enrolled during active disease. The CDR3 sequence is CASSFRDKDGYTF. Here the CDR3 DNA reads TGTGCCAGCAGCTTCCGGGACAAAGATGGCTACACCTTC.